These T cell receptor beta chains were read from a single sample in a study of T cell repertoires in ileal Crohn's disease. Produced via immunoSEQ multiplex PCR; TCRdb's table is partial and in-frame only. The top ten clones hold approximately 6.4% of a sample with some 14,000 clones, approximately 80% of them seen once. Sequencing used ileal tissue. The receptors here all came from an adult with Crohn's disease. CDR3s include the opening cysteine and the closing phenylalanine or tryptophan. The D gene is left open where the match is weak. A row's size may be missing; if present it is once, few, many or a size class.

V	J	D	size	DNA	CDR3
TRBV28	TRBJ2-7	TRBD1	NA	TGTGCCAGCAGTTCCACCGGGACAGCTGCTTCCTACGAGCAGTACTTC	CASSSTGTAASYEQYF
TRBV5-6	TRBJ2-2	NA	once	TGTGCCAGCAGCTTAAACAGGGTCTCGAGGAACACCGGGGAGCTGTTTTTT	CASSLNRVSRNTGELFF
TRBV7-9	TRBJ1-1	NA	NA	TGTGCCAGCAGCCCAGGGGTGGAAACTGAAGCTTTCTTT	CASSPGVETEAFF
TRBV5-5	TRBJ1-6	NA	NA	TGTGCCAGCACCTCTTGGGGCAGAAATTCACCCCTCCACTTT	CASTSWGRNSPLHF
TRBV27	TRBJ2-7	TRBD2	NA	TGTGCCAGCAGTTTATCGACTAGCGGGCTTCCCTCGCGCGAGCAGTACTTC	CASSLSTSGLPSREQYF
TRBV28	TRBJ1-2	NA	few	TGTGCCAGCAGTTTAGAGGAACGCGGCTACACCTTC	CASSLEERGYTF
TRBV21-1	TRBJ2-2	NA	NA	TGTGCCAGCAGCAACGAATTCAACAGGGTAGAGACCGGGGAGCTGTTTTTT	CASSNEFNRVETGELFF
TRBV29-1	TRBJ2-1	TRBD2	NA	TGCAGCGTTCGGGCGGGAGGGGTTTGGGATGAGCAGTTCTTC	CSVRAGGVWDEQFF
TRBV7-6	TRBJ1-2	NA	NA	TGTGCCAGCAGCTTAGTGGCCAGGTCTACGGGAAACTATGGCTACACCTTC	CASSLVARSTGNYGYTF
TRBV5-1	TRBJ2-5	TRBD2	NA	TGCGCCAGCAGCTTAGGGACTAGCGGGAGGCCTGAGGAGCAGTACTTC	CASSLGTSGRPEEQYF
TRBV18	TRBJ2-2	TRBD2	NA	TGTGCCAGCTCACCTCTACCAGGGACTAGCGGGAAAGGGGACACCGGGGAGCTGTTTTTT	CASSPLPGTSGKGDTGELFF
TRBV6-4	TRBJ1-1	TRBD1	NA	TGTGCCAGCAGCCCGAGGGGGCAAACTGAAGCTTTCTTT	CASSPRGQTEAFF
TRBV11-2	TRBJ2-5	NA	NA	TGTGCCAGCAGCTTAGGGACAACCACGCCAAACCAAGAGACCCAGTACTTC	CASSLGTTTPNQETQYF
TRBV6-5	TRBJ2-7	NA	NA	TGTGCCAGCAGTTACGGCCCGGGGACCTACGAGCAGTACTTC	CASSYGPGTYEQYF
TRBV4-3	TRBJ2-7	TRBD1	NA	TGCGCCAGCAGCCAAGCTGACAGGGGATACGAGCAGTACTTC	CASSQADRGYEQYF
TRBV19	TRBJ2-1	TRBD2	NA	TGTGCCACTGCGACTAGCGGGAGTACGAATGAGCAGTTCTTC	CATATSGSTNEQFF
TRBV5-4	TRBJ1-3	NA	NA	TGTGCCAGCAGCCCAGCGTTTGCGGGGGCTGGAAACACCATATATTTT	CASSPAFAGAGNTIYF
TRBV5-1	TRBJ2-3	NA	NA	TGCGCCAGCCGAACCTACGTGGAGGGCTTAGATACGCAGTATTTT	CASRTYVEGLDTQYF
TRBV4-1	TRBJ1-2	NA	NA	TGCGCCAGCAGCCCGATGGGGGCACACTATGGCTACACCTTC	CASSPMGAHYGYTF
TRBV5-4	TRBJ2-5	NA	once	TGTGCCAGCAGCTTAGACAGACAAGAGACCCAGTACTTC	CASSLDRQETQYF
TRBV27	TRBJ2-3	TRBD1	NA	TGTGCCAGCAGTCTTTTGACAGGGGGCGATGGAACAGATACGCAGTATTTT	CASSLLTGGDGTDTQYF
TRBV6-1	TRBJ2-7	NA	NA	TGTGCCAGCAGTGAATCTATATCCCGTTCCTACGAGCAGTACTTC	CASSESISRSYEQYF
TRBV15	TRBJ2-3	NA	NA	TGTGCCACCAGACATCCGAATGAAGATACGCAGTATTTT	CATRHPNEDTQYF
TRBV6-1	TRBJ2-5	TRBD2	NA	TGTGCCAGCGCGACTAGCGATAAAGAGACCCAGTACTTC	CASATSDKETQYF
TRBV6-5	TRBJ2-7	NA	few	TGTGCCAGCAGTTACGGGGGGTACCAGTACTTC	CASSYGGYQYF
TRBV7-3	TRBJ2-7	NA	NA	TGTGCCGGCAGCTTAAACGGGGGACCCGAGCAGTACTTC	CAGSLNGGPEQYF
TRBV19	TRBJ1-6	NA	once	TGTGCCAGTAGTATAAACGGGGGGCAAGGGAATTCACCCCTCCACTTT	CASSINGGQGNSPLHF
TRBV5-1	TRBJ2-1	NA	NA	TGCGCCAGCAGCCCGCCTGGTCTATTTAATGAGCAGTTCTTC	CASSPPGLFNEQFF
TRBV4-1	TRBJ1-2	NA	NA	TGCGCCAGCAGCCAAGATAACACCCAGTACGATGGCTACACCTTC	CASSQDNTQYDGYTF
TRBV6-5	TRBJ1-6	NA	few	TGTGCCAGCAGTTACTCGACGTCCCAGGGGCTTGGGGCCCTCCACTTT	CASSYSTSQGLGALHF
TRBV4-2	TRBJ2-2	TRBD2	NA	TGTGCCAGCAGCCATGAGGGGCTAGCGGGAGGGCCGAGGTATGGCGGGGAGCTGTTTTTT	CASSHEGLAGGPRYGGELFF
TRBV28	TRBJ2-3	NA	NA	TGTGCCAGCAGTTTTTGGCCGGGAGGCACAGATACGCAGTATTTT	CASSFWPGGTDTQYF
TRBV27	TRBJ2-2	NA	NA	TGTGCCAGCACCCAATTTGTATCCAGCGGAGCCACCGGGGAGCTGTTTTTT	CASTQFVSSGATGELFF
TRBV6-1	TRBJ2-2	TRBD2	NA	TGTGCCAGCCGTAGCGGGACCGACACCGGGGAGCTGTTTTTT	CASRSGTDTGELFF
TRBV9	TRBJ2-1	NA	NA	TGTGCCAGCAGCGTCCTCGGGGGTTCAAACCCCAATGAGCAGTTCTTC	CASSVLGGSNPNEQFF
TRBV25-1	TRBJ1-2	TRBD1	NA	TGTGCCAGCGTCCAGGGGGACCTGAGTGGCTACACCTTC	CASVQGDLSGYTF
TRBV6-5	TRBJ1-1	TRBD1	few	TGTGCCAGCAGTATACAGGGGGCGCGGACTGAAGCTTTCTTT	CASSIQGARTEAFF
TRBV15	TRBJ1-5	TRBD1	NA	TGTGCCACCAGCAGAACCGGACAGGGGGCAAATCAGCCCCAGCATTTT	CATSRTGQGANQPQHF
TRBV5-6	TRBJ2-5	NA	NA	TGTGCCAGCAGCTTTACGGGGATCCAAGAGACCCAGTACTTC	CASSFTGIQETQYF
TRBV10-3	TRBJ1-5	NA	few	TGTGCCATCAGTGAGTCCCCAGGGGATGTCAATCAGCCCCAGCATTTT	CAISESPGDVNQPQHF
TRBV27	TRBJ2-1	TRBD2	NA	TGTGCCAGCAGCCCCCGACTAGCGGGTACCTACAATGAGCAGTTCTTC	CASSPRLAGTYNEQFF
TRBV5-1	TRBJ1-3	NA	once	TGCGCCAGCAGCTATGGACAGCCCTTCTCTGGAAACACCATATATTTT	CASSYGQPFSGNTIYF
TRBV30	TRBJ2-3	NA	once	TGTGCCTGGAGTCGGGGTGAAACAGATACGCAGTATTTT	CAWSRGETDTQYF
TRBV27	TRBJ2-2	NA	NA	TGTGCCAGCAGGACAGCCTTGAACACCGGGGAGCTGTTTTTT	CASRTALNTGELFF
TRBV10-3	TRBJ1-6	TRBD1	NA	TGTGCCATCGCCGGGACAGGAGATTCACCCCTCCACTTT	CAIAGTGDSPLHF
TRBV18	TRBJ1-1	NA	once	TGTGCCAGCTCTCAAGCCTCGGACACTGAAGCTTTCTTT	CASSQASDTEAFF
TRBV5-6	TRBJ1-1	TRBD1	once	TGTGCCAGCAGCCCGGTAGGGGGCAGGAACACTGAAGCTTTCTTT	CASSPVGGRNTEAFF
TRBV7-9	TRBJ2-1	TRBD2	NA	TGTGCCAGCAGCCGCGACATAGCGGGAGGGCCGACATATGAGCAGTTCTTC	CASSRDIAGGPTYEQFF
TRBV5-1	TRBJ1-6	TRBD1	once	TGCGCCAGCAGCTTGGTCCTTGCCGGGACAGGGAATTCACCCCTCCACTTT	CASSLVLAGTGNSPLHF
TRBV29-1	TRBJ2-7	NA	NA	TGCAGCGTTGAAGATCACCGAGGTCTCCACGAGCAGTACTTC	CSVEDHRGLHEQYF
TRBV9	TRBJ2-2	NA	NA	TGTGCCAGCAGCGTAGACGGGACCGGGGAGCTGTTTTTT	CASSVDGTGELFF
TRBV29-1	TRBJ2-1	NA	NA	TGCAGCGTTGAAGCAGGGGTAGGTGAGCAGTTCTTC	CSVEAGVGEQFF
TRBV9	TRBJ2-7	NA	NA	TGTGCCAGCAGCTTCGGAGGGGATTCTACCTACGAGCAGTACTTC	CASSFGGDSTYEQYF
TRBV20-1	TRBJ2-7	NA	NA	TGCAGCGCCTGGGGGGATTACGAGCAGTACTTC	CSAWGDYEQYF
TRBV11-1	TRBJ2-2	NA	NA	TGTGCCGTTACAACCTTGAACACCGGGGAGCTGTTTTTT	CAVTTLNTGELFF
TRBV19	TRBJ2-5	TRBD2	NA	TGTGCCAGTAGTAGGACTAGCGCCTTCGGGGAGACCCAGTACTTC	CASSRTSAFGETQYF
TRBV5-1	TRBJ2-5	TRBD1	NA	TGCGCCAGCAGCCCGGAGCAGGGGGCGTGGGAGACCCAGTACTTC	CASSPEQGAWETQYF
TRBV28	TRBJ1-6	TRBD1	NA	TGTGCCAGCAGTGACAGGGTGAATTCACCCCTCCACTTT	CASSDRVNSPLHF
TRBV7-9	TRBJ1-4	TRBD1	NA	TGTGCCAGCAGCCCTGCCGGCAGGGGGCTTGAAAAACTGTTTTTT	CASSPAGRGLEKLFF
TRBV6-1	TRBJ1-2	TRBD1	once	TGTGCCAGCAGGGTAACAGGGGCGGGCTATGGCTACACCTTC	CASRVTGAGYGYTF